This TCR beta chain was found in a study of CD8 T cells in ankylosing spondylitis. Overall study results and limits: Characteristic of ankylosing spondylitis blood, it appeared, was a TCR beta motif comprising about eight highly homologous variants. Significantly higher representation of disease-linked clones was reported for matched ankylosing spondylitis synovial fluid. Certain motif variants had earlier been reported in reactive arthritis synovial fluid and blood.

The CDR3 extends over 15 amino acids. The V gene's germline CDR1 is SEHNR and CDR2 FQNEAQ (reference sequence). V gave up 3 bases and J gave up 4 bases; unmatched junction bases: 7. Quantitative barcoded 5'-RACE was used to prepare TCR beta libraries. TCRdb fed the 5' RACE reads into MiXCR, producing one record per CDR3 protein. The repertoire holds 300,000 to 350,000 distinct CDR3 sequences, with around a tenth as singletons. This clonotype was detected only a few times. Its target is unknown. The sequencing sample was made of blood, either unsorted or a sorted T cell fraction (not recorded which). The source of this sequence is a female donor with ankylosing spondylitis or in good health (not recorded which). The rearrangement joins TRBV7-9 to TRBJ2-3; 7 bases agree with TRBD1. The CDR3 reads CASSLGQGVADTQYF. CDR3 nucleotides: TGTGCCAGCAGCTTGGGGCAGGGGGTCGCAGATACGCAGTATTTT.